A selection of T cell receptor beta chains follows, all from one sample in a study of shared clonotypes between healthy human individuals. Assay used: immunoSEQ multiplex PCR; TCRdb lists only in-frame clones, some missing. Of around 2.3 million clones listed, more than 90% were seen once; the top ten hold about 0.13%. Sequencing used naive CD4+ T cells sorted from blood. These receptors all stem from a man aged 18-30 years in good health. Each CDR3 is given with its conserved first and last residue. The D gene is left open where the match is weak. Clone size is stated in some rows and not others, as once, few, many or a class when expanded.

>-|once|TRBJ1-1|TRBV30
TGTGCCTGGACCCTAGAACCAGGCCAGTACACTGAAGCTTTCTTT
CAWTLEPGQYTEAFF
>-|-|TRBJ2-7|TRBV11-2
TGTGCCAGCAGCCGTCAACGTGGGGCCCTGACCTACGAGCAGTACTTC
CASSRQRGALTYEQYF
>-|-|TRBJ2-7|TRBV18
TGTGCCAGCTCACACTCTCGGGAGTCCTACGAGCAGTACTTC
CASSHSRESYEQYF
>-|-|TRBJ2-7|TRBV28
TGTGCCAGCAGTTTGGTAAACTACGAGCAGTACTTC
CASSLVNYEQYF
>-|-|TRBJ2-2|TRBV6-5
TGTGCCAGCAGCGACGCCACAGGCGTTGCCGGGGAGCTGTTTTTT
CASSDATGVAGELFF
>TRBD1|-|TRBJ1-4|TRBV7-9
TGTGCCAGCAGCTTAGGGGACAGAAGTGAAAAACTGTTTTTT
CASSLGDRSEKLFF
>TRBD2|-|TRBJ2-1|TRBV30
TGTGCCTGGAGTGTAGGGAGGGTTCCCCCCTACAATGAGCAGTTCTTC
CAWSVGRVPPYNEQFF
>TRBD2|-|TRBJ2-5|TRBV25-1
TGTGCCAGCAGCGCAGGACTAGCGGGACAGGAGACCCAGTACTTC
CASSAGLAGQETQYF
>-|-|TRBJ2-1|TRBV7-8
TGTGCCAGCAGCTTAAGCCCAGGGTGGGGGAATGAGCAGTTCTTC
CASSLSPGWGNEQFF
>-|-|TRBJ2-7|TRBV5-4
TGTGCCAGCAGCTTGGGGCCCGGGACGGGGTACGAGCAGTACTTC
CASSLGPGTGYEQYF
>TRBD1|once|TRBJ2-2|TRBV2
TGTGCCAGCAGTGAGCAGGGGGATATCGGGGAGCTGTTTTTT
CASSEQGDIGELFF
>-|-|TRBJ1-6|TRBV5-4
TGTGCCAGCAGCTGGGGTGGGGGGGTGGATAATTCACCCCTCCACTTT
CASSWGGGVDNSPLHF
>TRBD1|-|TRBJ2-5|TRBV5-5
TGTGCCAGCAGCTTGGGACAGGGCAGTAAGACCCAGTACTTC
CASSLGQGSKTQYF
>-|few|TRBJ1-2|TRBV7-2
TGTGCCAGCAGCTCTACAGGGAACTATGGCTACACCTTC
CASSSTGNYGYTF
>-|-|TRBJ2-3|TRBV30
TGTGCCTGGAGCTCAACAGGTACGCAGTATTTT
CAWSSTGTQYF
>-|once|TRBJ1-1|TRBV5-4
TGTGCCAGCAGCTCCGGACAGAACTTACGGAACACTGAAGCTTTCTTT
CASSSGQNLRNTEAFF